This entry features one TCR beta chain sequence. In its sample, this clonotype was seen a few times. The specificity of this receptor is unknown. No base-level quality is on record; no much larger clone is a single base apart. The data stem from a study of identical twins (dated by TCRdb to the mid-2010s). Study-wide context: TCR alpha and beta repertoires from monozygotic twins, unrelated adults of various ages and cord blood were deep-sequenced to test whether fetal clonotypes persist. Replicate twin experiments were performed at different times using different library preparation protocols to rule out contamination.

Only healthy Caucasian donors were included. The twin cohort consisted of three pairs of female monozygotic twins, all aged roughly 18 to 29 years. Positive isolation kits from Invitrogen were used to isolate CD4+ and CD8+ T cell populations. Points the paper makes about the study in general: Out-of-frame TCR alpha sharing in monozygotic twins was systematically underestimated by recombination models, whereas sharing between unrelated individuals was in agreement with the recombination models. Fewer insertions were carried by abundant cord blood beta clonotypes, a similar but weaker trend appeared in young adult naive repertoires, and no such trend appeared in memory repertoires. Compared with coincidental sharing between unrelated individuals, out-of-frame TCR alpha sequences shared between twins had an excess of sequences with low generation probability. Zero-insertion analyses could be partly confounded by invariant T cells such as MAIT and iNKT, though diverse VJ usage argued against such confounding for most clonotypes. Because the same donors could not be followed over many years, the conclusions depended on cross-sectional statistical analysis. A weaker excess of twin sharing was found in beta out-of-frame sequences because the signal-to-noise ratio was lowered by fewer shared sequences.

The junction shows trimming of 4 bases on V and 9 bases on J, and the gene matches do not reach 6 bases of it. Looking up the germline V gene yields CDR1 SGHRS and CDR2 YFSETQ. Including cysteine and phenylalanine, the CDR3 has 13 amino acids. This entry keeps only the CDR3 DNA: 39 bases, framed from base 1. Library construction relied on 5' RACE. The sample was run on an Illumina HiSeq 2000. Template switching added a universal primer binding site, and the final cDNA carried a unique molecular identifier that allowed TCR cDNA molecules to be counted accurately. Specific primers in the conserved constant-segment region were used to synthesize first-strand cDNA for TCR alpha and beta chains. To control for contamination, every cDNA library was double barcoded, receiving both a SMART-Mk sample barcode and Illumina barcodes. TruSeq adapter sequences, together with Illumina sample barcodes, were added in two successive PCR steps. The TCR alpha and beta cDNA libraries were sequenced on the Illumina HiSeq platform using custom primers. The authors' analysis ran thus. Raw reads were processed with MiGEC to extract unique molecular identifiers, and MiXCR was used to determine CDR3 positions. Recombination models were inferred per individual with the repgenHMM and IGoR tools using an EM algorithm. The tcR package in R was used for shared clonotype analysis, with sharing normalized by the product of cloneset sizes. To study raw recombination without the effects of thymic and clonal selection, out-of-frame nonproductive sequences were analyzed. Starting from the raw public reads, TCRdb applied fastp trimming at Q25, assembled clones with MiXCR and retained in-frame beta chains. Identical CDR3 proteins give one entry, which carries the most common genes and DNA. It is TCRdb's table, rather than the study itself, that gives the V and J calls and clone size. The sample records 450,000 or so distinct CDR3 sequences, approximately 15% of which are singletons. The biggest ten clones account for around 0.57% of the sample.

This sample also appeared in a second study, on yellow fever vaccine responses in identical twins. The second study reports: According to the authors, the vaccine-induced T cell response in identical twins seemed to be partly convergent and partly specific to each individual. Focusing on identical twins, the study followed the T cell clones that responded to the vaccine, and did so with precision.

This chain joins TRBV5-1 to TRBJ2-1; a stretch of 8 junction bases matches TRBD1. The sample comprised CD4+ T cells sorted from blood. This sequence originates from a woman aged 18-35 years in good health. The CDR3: CASSPGTGGEQFF. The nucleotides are TGCGCCAGCAGCCCAGGGACAGGCGGTGAGCAGTTCTTC.